These T cell receptor beta chains were read from a single sample in a study of regulatory T cells in long-lasting Graves disease. TCRdb ran MiXCR on the multiplex PCR reads and lists one entry per CDR3 protein. This sample yields 620,000 or so distinct CDR3 sequences, of which about 15% are seen a single time; approximately 20% belongs to the top ten. In addition, the sample was reused for a study of T cells in Graves' hyperthyroidism and ophthalmopathy.

Sequencing used peripheral blood mononuclear cells (PBMCs), obtained at new diagnosis, from a patient treated with antithyroid drugs. These receptors all come from a woman aged 25 to 39 with Graves disease. CDR3s include the opening cysteine and the closing phenylalanine or tryptophan. The D gene is left open where the match is weak. Clone size, where shown, is once, few, many, or a class for clones that have expanded.

TRBJ2-7,TRBD2,14,TRBV11-3,few,TGTGCCAGCAGCTCCGTAGCGGGATCCTACGAGCAGTACTTC,CASSSVAGSYEQYF
TRBJ2-7,TRBD2,17,TRBV7-9,many,TGTGCCAGCACCACCGGGACTAGCGTTGAAGGGGACTACGAGCAGTACTTC,CASTTGTSVEGDYEQYF
TRBJ2-1,NA,15,TRBV24-1,NA,TGTGCCACCAGTGTTGTCGGAGTAGCTGACAATGAGCAGTTCTTC,CATSVVGVADNEQFF
TRBJ1-5,NA,18,TRBV7-9,many,TGTGCCAGCAGCGAGTGGGTTGGTAGCCAGTCGGGCAATCAGCCCCAGCATTTT,CASSEWVGSQSGNQPQHF
TRBJ2-1,NA,9,TRBV7-9,few,TGTGCCAGCACCCCACATAGGGTCTTC,CASTPHRVF
TRBJ2-1,TRBD2,20,TRBV12-3/TRBV12-4,many,TGTGCCAGCAGCCGTGGGACTAGCGGGAGATCCCAGAGCTCCTACAATGAGCAGTTCTTC,CASSRGTSGRSQSSYNEQFF
TRBJ1-2,NA,13,TRBV19,NA,TGTGCCAGTAGTACATGGGGGGAAGGAAGCTACACCTTC,CASSTWGEGSYTF
TRBJ1-2,NA,12,TRBV6-1,NA,TGTGCCAGCAGCGGGGGTGTTAGTGGCTACACCTTC,CASSGGVSGYTF
TRBJ1-1,NA,14,TRBV3-1,many,TGTGCCAGCAGCCAAGGCCACAGCCTCACTGAAGCTTTCTTT,CASSQGHSLTEAFF
TRBJ1-5,NA,15,TRBV6-5,NA,TGTGCCAGCAGTTACTCCATTACTTACAATCAGCCCCAGCATTTT,CASSYSITYNQPQHF
TRBJ2-3,NA,14,TRBV20-1,many,TGCAGTGCTTCCGGACAAGCTAGCACAGATACGCAGTATTTT,CSASGQASTDTQYF
TRBJ1-6,TRBD1,18,TRBV6-5,NA,TGTGCCAGCAGTTTGAACTTCCCGGGACAGGCCAACTATTCACCCCTCCACTTT,CASSLNFPGQANYSPLHF
TRBJ1-5,NA,16,TRBV6-1,few,TGTGCCAGCAGTCTGACAGGTTTACGGAGCAATCAGCCCCAGCATTTT,CASSLTGLRSNQPQHF
TRBJ1-6,NA,14,TRBV6-9,many,TGTGCCAGCAGTTACTCTCTGGATGGGTCACCCCTCCACTTT,CASSYSLDGSPLHF
TRBJ2-7,TRBD2,15,TRBV10-3,NA,TGTGCCATCAGTGAGATTAGCGGGAGGGCCCACGAGCAGTACTTC,CAISEISGRAHEQYF
TRBJ2-3,TRBD2,17,TRBV7-2,many,TGTGCCAGCAGCTTAGCGATGGCTAGCGGTAGCACAGATACGCAGTATTTT,CASSLAMASGSTDTQYF
TRBJ2-7,TRBD2,13,TRBV7-9,many,TGTGCCAGCAGCTTAGAGTCAGTGGCGGGAGTAATCTTC,CASSLESVAGVIF
TRBJ1-4,NA,14,TRBV14,few,TGTGCCAGCCGACCCGGGACGGAGGACGAAAAACTGTTTTTT,CASRPGTEDEKLFF
TRBJ2-7,NA,14,TRBV24-1,few,TGTGCCACCAGTGATCCGGACAGTTCCTACGAGCAGTACTTC,CATSDPDSSYEQYF
TRBJ2-2,NA,13,TRBV28,few,TGTGCCAGCATGGGGGTCGCTGCCGGGGAGCTGTTTTTT,CASMGVAAGELFF
TRBJ1-2,NA,12,TRBV28,many,TGTGCCAGCAGGTGGGGCCGGGATGGCTACACCTTC,CASRWGRDGYTF
TRBJ1-2,NA,12,TRBV29-1,once,TGCAGTTCCGGGGGGAACAGCTATGGCTACACCTTC,CSSGGNSYGYTF
TRBJ2-1,TRBD1,17,TRBV20-1,NA,TGCAGTGCTAGAGATCCGGGGACAGGGAGCTCCTACAATGAGCAGTTCTTC,CSARDPGTGSSYNEQFF
TRBJ2-7,NA,15,TRBV4-1,NA,TGCGCCAGCAGCCAAGGGCTGGGGATGACCTACGAGCAGTACTTC,CASSQGLGMTYEQYF
TRBJ1-2,NA,15,TRBV3-1,NA,TGTGCCAGCAGCCAAGGAGGTCGCGGCCCCTATGGCTACACCTTC,CASSQGGRGPYGYTF
TRBJ2-1,TRBD1,15,TRBV27,many,TGTGCCAGCAGTCCCCGACAGGGCACCTACAATGAGCAGTTCTTC,CASSPRQGTYNEQFF
TRBJ1-5,NA,16,TRBV14,NA,TGTGCCAGCAGCCACCTGGGACACCTATACAATCAGCCCCAGCATTTT,CASSHLGHLYNQPQHF
TRBJ1-1,NA,14,TRBV28,many,TGTGCCAGCAGAGTTTCGCTAGAAGGGGTGGGAACTTTCTTT,CASRVSLEGVGTFF
TRBJ1-5,TRBD1,13,TRBV19,once,TGTGCCAGTACAGGACAGGGTCATTTAGCCCAGCATTTT,CASTGQGHLAQHF
TRBJ2-5,NA,12,TRBV29-1,few,TGCAGCGTTGAAGGTCAGCAAGAGACCCAGTACTTC,CSVEGQQETQYF
TRBJ1-2,NA,12,TRBV29-1,NA,TGCAGCGCGGGGCAGACTAACTATGGCTACACCTTC,CSAGQTNYGYTF
TRBJ1-2,NA,15,TRBV11-1,NA,TGTGCCAGCAGCTTAGCCCAATTTCGGACTAATGGCTACACCTTC,CASSLAQFRTNGYTF
TRBJ1-2,TRBD1,16,TRBV28,once,TGTGCCAGCAGCCTGGCCTCAGGGACAGGGATCTATGGCTACACCTTC,CASSLASGTGIYGYTF
TRBJ2-2,NA,14,TRBV28,many,TGTGCCAGCAGTTTATCCCACATGACCGGGGAGCTGTTTTTT,CASSLSHMTGELFF
TRBJ1-1,NA,14,TRBV12-3/TRBV12-4,many,TGTGCCAGCAGTCTCCGACTGGCTCTACCTGAAGCTTTCTTT,CASSLRLALPEAFF
TRBJ2-1,TRBD2,13,TRBV19,once,TGTGCCAGTAGTATGATTAGCGGGAATGAGCAGTTCTTC,CASSMISGNEQFF
TRBJ1-2,NA,14,TRBV7-9,few,TGTGCCAGCAGCTTCGGCTCCCCGTCGCAGGGCTACACCTTC,CASSFGSPSQGYTF
TRBJ1-1,NA,13,TRBV30,NA,TGTGCCTGGAGTTACGGGGTCGGGGCTGAAGCTTTCTTT,CAWSYGVGAEAFF
TRBJ1-5,NA,14,TRBV7-9,NA,TGTGCCAGCGAGGGGGGCAGCCCGAATCAGCCCCAGCATTTT,CASEGGSPNQPQHF
TRBJ1-1,TRBD1,12,TRBV5-1,NA,TGCGCCAGCAGCCGGGACAGGGTTGAAGCTTTCTTT,CASSRDRVEAFF